These T cell receptor beta chains were read from a single sample in a study of radiotherapy plus CTLA-4 blockade in lung cancer. Some clones are missing from TCRdb's copy, which holds only in-frame ones; the method was immunoSEQ multiplex PCR. This sample has 35,000 to 40,000 clones; more than 80% occur once, and the top ten carry 5.8%. The sample was peripheral blood, taken from a patient treated with radiotherapy plus ipilimumab. The receptors stem from a human donor with non-small cell lung cancer who had stable disease on radiotherapy plus ipilimumab. CDR3s include the opening cysteine and the closing phenylalanine or tryptophan. A D gene is named only where the DNA matches it firmly. Rows may omit the clone size; those that give it use once, few, many or a size class.

TRBV19	TRBD1	13	-	TRBJ2-7	CASSDRGSYEQYF	TGTGCCAGTAGTGACAGGGGATCCTACGAGCAGTACTTC
TRBV28	-	16	-	TRBJ2-5	CASSSFSNGAQETQYF	TGTGCCAGCAGTTCCTTTTCAAACGGTGCCCAAGAGACCCAGTACTTC
TRBV7-8	-	13	-	TRBJ2-5	CASSSDLMRAQYF	TGTGCCAGCAGCTCTGATCTAATGAGGGCCCAGTACTTC
TRBV28	-	14	-	TRBJ1-2	CASSFSGDDYGYTF	TGTGCCAGCAGTTTCTCAGGGGATGACTATGGCTACACCTTC
TRBV5-1	-	14	once	TRBJ2-1	CASSLASSYNEQFF	TGCGCCAGCAGCTTGGCGAGCTCCTACAATGAGCAGTTCTTC
TRBV5-6	TRBD2	17	-	TRBJ2-1	CASSGLAGGGPYNEQFF	TGTGCCAGCAGCGGATTAGCGGGAGGGGGCCCTTACAATGAGCAGTTCTTC
TRBV6-1	-	15	few	TRBJ1-1	CASSGGVASNTEAFF	TGTGCCAGCAGTGGCGGTGTGGCGTCAAACACTGAAGCTTTCTTT
TRBV15	TRBD2	15	once	TRBJ2-7	CATSRDPSGSYEQYF	TGTGCCACCAGCAGAGACCCTAGCGGGAGCTACGAGCAGTACTTC
TRBV19	TRBD1	13	-	TRBJ2-3	CATRGLGTDTQYF	TGTGCCACAAGGGGGCTCGGCACAGATACGCAGTATTTT
TRBV20-1	-	10	few	TRBJ2-3	CSASVDTQYF	TGCAGTGCGTCGGTAGATACGCAGTATTTT
TRBV5-1	TRBD2	15	-	TRBJ2-5	CASSARLAAQETQYF	TGCGCCAGCAGCGCCCGACTAGCGGCCCAAGAGACCCAGTACTTC
TRBV7-2	TRBD2	19	-	TRBJ2-5	CASSLRLAGSPGPQETQYF	TGTGCCAGCAGCTTAAGACTAGCGGGATCTCCCGGACCCCAAGAGACCCAGTACTTC
TRBV9	-	15	-	TRBJ2-1	CASSVVERSYNEQFF	TGTGCCAGCAGCGTAGTGGAGCGCTCCTACAATGAGCAGTTCTTC
TRBV7-8	TRBD2	20	-	TRBJ2-3	CASSWTRTSGRSTRTDTQYF	TGTGCCAGCAGCTGGACGAGGACTAGCGGGAGATCAACTCGCACAGATACGCAGTATTTT
TRBV9	-	15	-	TRBJ1-2	CASSPQGPTNYGYTF	TGTGCCAGCAGCCCCCAGGGGCCCACTAACTATGGCTACACCTTC
TRBV27	-	15	-	TRBJ2-1	CASSRAGQPYNEQFF	TGTGCCAGCAGCCGAGCGGGCCAGCCTTACAATGAGCAGTTCTTC
TRBV11-1	-	14	-	TRBJ2-5	CASSAGRLQETQYF	TGTGCCAGCAGCGCGGGACGGCTGCAAGAGACCCAGTACTTC
TRBV5-5	-	13	-	TRBJ2-7	CASSFGSSYEQYF	TGTGCCAGCAGCTTCGGGTCCTCCTACGAGCAGTACTTC
TRBV15	-	15	-	TRBJ2-3	CATSRDQRVPDTQYF	TGTGCCACCAGCAGAGATCAGAGGGTGCCAGATACGCAGTATTTT
TRBV27	TRBD2	15	-	TRBJ2-7	CASTSGLAGGYEQYF	TGTGCCAGCACCTCAGGACTAGCGGGAGGTTACGAGCAGTACTTC
TRBV19	-	16	once	TRBJ2-2	CASSGPWSSNTGELFF	TGTGCCAGTAGTGGTCCCTGGAGTTCGAACACCGGGGAGCTGTTTTTT
TRBV30	TRBD2	15	-	TRBJ2-7	CACYPRTSGSYEQYF	TGTGCCTGCTATCCCCGGACTAGCGGGAGCTACGAGCAGTACTTC
TRBV5-1	-	14	-	TRBJ1-2	CASSLVARDYGYTF	TGCGCCAGCAGCTTGGTTGCCAGGGACTATGGCTACACCTTC
TRBV5-1	-	16	few	TRBJ2-2	CASSLAPGSGTGELFF	TGCGCCAGCAGCTTGGCCCCCGGGAGCGGCACCGGGGAGCTGTTTTTT
TRBV5-1	-	15	few	TRBJ2-7	CASSLEAGSSYEQYF	TGCGCCAGCAGCTTGGAGGCGGGGAGCTCCTACGAGCAGTACTTC
TRBV6-5	TRBD1	14	once	TRBJ1-3	CASKQGAYGNTIYF	TGTGCCAGCAAACAGGGGGCATATGGAAACACCATATATTTT
TRBV7-6	TRBD1	13	-	TRBJ2-7	CASSPTGGYEQYF	TGTGCCAGCAGCCCTACAGGGGGCTACGAGCAGTACTTC
TRBV7-2	-	13	-	TRBJ1-6	CASSPQGNSPLHF	TGTGCCAGCAGCCCCCAGGGGAATTCACCCCTCCACTTT